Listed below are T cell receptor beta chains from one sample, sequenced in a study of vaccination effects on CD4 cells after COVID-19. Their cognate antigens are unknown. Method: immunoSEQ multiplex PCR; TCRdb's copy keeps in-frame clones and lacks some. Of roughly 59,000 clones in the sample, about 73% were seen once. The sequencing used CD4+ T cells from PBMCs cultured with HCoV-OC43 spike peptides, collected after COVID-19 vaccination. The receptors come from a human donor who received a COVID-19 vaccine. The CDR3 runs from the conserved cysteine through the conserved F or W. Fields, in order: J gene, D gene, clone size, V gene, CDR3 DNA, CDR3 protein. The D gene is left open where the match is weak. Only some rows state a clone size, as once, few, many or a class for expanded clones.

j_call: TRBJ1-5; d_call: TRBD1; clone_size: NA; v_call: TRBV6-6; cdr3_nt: TGTGCCAGCACTCGACAGGGCCCCAATCAGCCCCAGCATTTT; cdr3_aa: CASTRQGPNQPQHF
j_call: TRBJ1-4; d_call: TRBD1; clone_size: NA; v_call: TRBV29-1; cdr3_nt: TGCAGCCTAACATTGCCGGGACAGAATGAAAAACTGTTTTTT; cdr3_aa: CSLTLPGQNEKLFF
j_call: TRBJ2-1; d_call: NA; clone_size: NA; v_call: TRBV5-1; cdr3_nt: TGCGCCAGCAGCCACTTACAGGGCGGTTTGGATGAGCAGTTCTTC; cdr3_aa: CASSHLQGGLDEQFF
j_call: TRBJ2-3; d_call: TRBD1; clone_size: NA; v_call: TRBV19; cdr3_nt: TGTGCCACCAAAATCAGGGGGCGAGATACGCAGTATTTT; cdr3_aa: CATKIRGRDTQYF
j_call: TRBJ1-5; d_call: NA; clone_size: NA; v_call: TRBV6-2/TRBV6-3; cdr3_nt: TGTGCCAGCAGTTACGCCACGACAGACCTGGATCAGCCCCAGCATTTT; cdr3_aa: CASSYATTDLDQPQHF
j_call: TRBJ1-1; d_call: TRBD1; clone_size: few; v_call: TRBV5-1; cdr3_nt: TGCGCCAGCAGCATAAGGTCACCGGGACAGGGGGGCACTGAAGCTTTCTTT; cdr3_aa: CASSIRSPGQGGTEAFF
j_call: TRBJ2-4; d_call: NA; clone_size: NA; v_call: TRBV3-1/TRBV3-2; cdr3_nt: TGTGCCAGCAGCCAAGAACCTCACCTTCAGTACTTC; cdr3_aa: CASSQEPHLQYF
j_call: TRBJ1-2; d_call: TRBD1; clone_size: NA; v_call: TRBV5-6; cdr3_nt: TGTGCCAGCAGCTCAGACAGGGGGAGCTTTAACTATGGCTACACCTTC; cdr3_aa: CASSSDRGSFNYGYTF
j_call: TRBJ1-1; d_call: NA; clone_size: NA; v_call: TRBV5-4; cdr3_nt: TGTGCCAGCAGCCCGGACAGAGCAAACACTGAAGCTTTCTTT; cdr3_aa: CASSPDRANTEAFF
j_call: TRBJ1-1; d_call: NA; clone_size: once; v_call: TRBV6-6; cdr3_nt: TGTGCCAGCGGGAGGTTGAACACTGAAGCTTTCTTT; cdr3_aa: CASGRLNTEAFF
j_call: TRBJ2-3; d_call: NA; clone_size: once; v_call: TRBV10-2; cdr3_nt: TGCGCCAGCAGTAAAGGAGATACGCAGTATTTT; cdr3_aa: CASSKGDTQYF
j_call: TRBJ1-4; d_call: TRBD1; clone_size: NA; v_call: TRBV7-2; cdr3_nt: TGTGCCAGCAGCCCCCGACAGGGGGCTGCTACTAATGAAAAACTGTTTTTT; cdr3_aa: CASSPRQGAATNEKLFF
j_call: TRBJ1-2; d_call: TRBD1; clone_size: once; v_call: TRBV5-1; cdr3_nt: TGCGCCAGCAGCGAAGACAGGGTAGGAGGCGGCTACACCTTC; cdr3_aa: CASSEDRVGGGYTF
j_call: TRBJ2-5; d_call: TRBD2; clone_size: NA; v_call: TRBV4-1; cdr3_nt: TGCGCCAGCAGCCAAGATGACAACCTACTAGCGGGCGTACAAGAGACCCAGTACTTC; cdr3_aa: CASSQDDNLLAGVQETQYF
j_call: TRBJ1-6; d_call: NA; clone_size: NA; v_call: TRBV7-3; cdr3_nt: TGTGCCAGCAGCTTAGACCACCCAGCGGATTCACCCCTCCACTTT; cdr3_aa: CASSLDHPADSPLHF
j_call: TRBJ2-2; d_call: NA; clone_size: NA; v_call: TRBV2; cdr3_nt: TGTGCCAGCAGGGAGGCCAGGCAGGACACCGGGGAGCTGTTTTTT; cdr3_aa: CASREARQDTGELFF
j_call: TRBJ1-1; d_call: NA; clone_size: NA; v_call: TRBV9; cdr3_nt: TGTGCCAGCAGCGTGGAAGGAAACACTGAAGCTTTCTTT; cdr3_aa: CASSVEGNTEAFF
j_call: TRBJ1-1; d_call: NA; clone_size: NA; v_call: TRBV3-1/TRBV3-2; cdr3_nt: TGTGCCAGCCGGGCAGGCCAGGTTAACACTGAAGCTTTCTTT; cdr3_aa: CASRAGQVNTEAFF
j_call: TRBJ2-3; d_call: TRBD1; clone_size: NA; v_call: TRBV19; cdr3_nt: TGTGCCAGTAGATACGACAGGGGCACCACAGATACGCAGTATTTT; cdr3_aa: CASRYDRGTTDTQYF
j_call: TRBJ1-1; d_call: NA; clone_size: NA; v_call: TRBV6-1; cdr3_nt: TGTGCCAGCAGTGAAATCCACAATGGGAGGACTGAAGCTTTCTTT; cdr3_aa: CASSEIHNGRTEAFF
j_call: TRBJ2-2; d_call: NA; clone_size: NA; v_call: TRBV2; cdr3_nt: TGTGCCAGCAGAGAAGACGGCGGGGAGCTGTTTTTT; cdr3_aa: CASREDGGELFF
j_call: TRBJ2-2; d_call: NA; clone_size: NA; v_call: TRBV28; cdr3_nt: TGTGCCAGCAGGCAGGGGACCTCCACCGGGGAGCTGTTTTTT; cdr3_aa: CASRQGTSTGELFF
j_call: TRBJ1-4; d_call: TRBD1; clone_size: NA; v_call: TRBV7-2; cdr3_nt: TGTGCCAGCAGCCCCGGGACAGGGGCTACCCCAACTAATGAAAAACTGTTTTTT; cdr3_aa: CASSPGTGATPTNEKLFF
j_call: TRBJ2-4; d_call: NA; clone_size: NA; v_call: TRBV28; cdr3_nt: TGTGCCAGCAGTCCCCCCCCAATAGCCAAAAACATTCAGTACTTC; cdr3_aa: CASSPPPIAKNIQYF
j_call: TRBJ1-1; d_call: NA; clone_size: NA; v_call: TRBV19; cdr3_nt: TGTGCCAGTAAGGACGGGGTGAACACTGAAGCTTTCTTT; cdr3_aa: CASKDGVNTEAFF
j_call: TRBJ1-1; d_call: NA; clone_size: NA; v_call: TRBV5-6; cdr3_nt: TGTGCCAGCAGCTTAATTGGTAATACGAACACTGAAGCTTTCTTT; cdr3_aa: CASSLIGNTNTEAFF
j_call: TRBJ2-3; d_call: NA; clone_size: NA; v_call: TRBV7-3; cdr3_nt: TGTGCCAGCAGCCCCACCCAACGATACAGGTCAGATAGCACAGATACGCAGTATTTT; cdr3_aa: CASSPTQRYRSDSTDTQYF
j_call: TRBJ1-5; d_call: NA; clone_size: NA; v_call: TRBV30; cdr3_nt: TGTGCCTGGAGTAGGACACCTAATCAGCCCCAGCATTTT; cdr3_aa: CAWSRTPNQPQHF
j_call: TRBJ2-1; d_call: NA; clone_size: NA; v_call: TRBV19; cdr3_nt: TGTGCCAGTAGTACAGGATTAACCTACAATGAGCAGTTCTTC; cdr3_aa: CASSTGLTYNEQFF
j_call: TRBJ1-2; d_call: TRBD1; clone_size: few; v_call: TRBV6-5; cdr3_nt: TGTGCCAGCAGTTACTCTAGGACAGGGGGCTTCTATGGCTACACCTTC; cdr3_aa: CASSYSRTGGFYGYTF
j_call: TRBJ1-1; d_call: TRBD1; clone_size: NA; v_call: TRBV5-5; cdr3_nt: TGTGCCAGCAGCTGGACAGGGGGCGGGAACACTGAAGCTTTCTTT; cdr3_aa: CASSWTGGGNTEAFF
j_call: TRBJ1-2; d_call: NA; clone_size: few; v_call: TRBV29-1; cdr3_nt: TGCAGCGTTGAACGGGGGGGAGTCAACTATGGCTACACCTTC; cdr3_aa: CSVERGGVNYGYTF
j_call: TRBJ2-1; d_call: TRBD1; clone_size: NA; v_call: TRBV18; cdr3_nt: TGTGCCAGCTCACCAATAGGCCCGGGACAGGGGGATTTGTCGCAGTTCTTC; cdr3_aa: CASSPIGPGQGDLSQFF
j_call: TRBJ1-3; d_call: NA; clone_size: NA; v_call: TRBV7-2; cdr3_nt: TGTGCCAGCAGCGGGGGGGGGAGAAACACCATATATTTT; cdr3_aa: CASSGGGRNTIYF
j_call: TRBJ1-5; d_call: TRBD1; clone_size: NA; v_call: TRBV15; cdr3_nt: TGTGCCACCAGCAGGACAGGGCTGGGTCAGCCCCAGCATTTT; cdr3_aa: CATSRTGLGQPQHF
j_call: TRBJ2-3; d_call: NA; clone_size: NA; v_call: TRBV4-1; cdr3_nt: TGCGCCAGCAGCCAAGTCGAACAGGGTACAGATACGCAGTATTTT; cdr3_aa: CASSQVEQGTDTQYF
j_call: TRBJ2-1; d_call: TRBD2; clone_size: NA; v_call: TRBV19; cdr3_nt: TGTGCCAGTAGTACTAGCGGAAGCTCCTACAATGAGCAGTTCTTC; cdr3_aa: CASSTSGSSYNEQFF
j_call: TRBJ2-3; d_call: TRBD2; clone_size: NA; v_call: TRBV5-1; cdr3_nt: TGCGCCAGCTCCAGCGGGGGGGACACAGATACGCAGTATTTT; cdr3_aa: CASSSGGDTDTQYF
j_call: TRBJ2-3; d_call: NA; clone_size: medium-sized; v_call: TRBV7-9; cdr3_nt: TGTGCCAGCAGCCTAGAGGATGGGCAAGATACGCAGTATTTT; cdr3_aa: CASSLEDGQDTQYF
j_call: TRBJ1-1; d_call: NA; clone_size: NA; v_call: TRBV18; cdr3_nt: TGTGCCAGCTCATTTAAGCCCCAAGACATCGAAGCTTTCTTT; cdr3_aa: CASSFKPQDIEAFF
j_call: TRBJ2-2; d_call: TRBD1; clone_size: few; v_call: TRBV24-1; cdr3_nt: TGTGCCACCAGTGACCCTCGACAGGGGAGAAGGACCGGGGAGCTGTTTTTT; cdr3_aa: CATSDPRQGRRTGELFF
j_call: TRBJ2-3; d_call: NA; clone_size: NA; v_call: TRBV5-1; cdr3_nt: TGCGCCAGCAGCTTGGCACAGTACACAGATACGCAGTATTTT; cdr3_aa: CASSLAQYTDTQYF
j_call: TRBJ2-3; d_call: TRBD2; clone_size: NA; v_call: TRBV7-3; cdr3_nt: TGTGCCAGCAGCCGAGCGGGGGGGCTTCCAGATACGCAGTATTTT; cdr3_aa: CASSRAGGLPDTQYF
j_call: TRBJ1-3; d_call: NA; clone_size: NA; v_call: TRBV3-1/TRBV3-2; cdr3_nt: TGTGCCAGCAGTGGGTCCTATGGAAACACCATATATTTT; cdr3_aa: CASSGSYGNTIYF
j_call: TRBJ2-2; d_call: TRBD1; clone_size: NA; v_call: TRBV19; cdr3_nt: TGTGCCAGTAGTCCGGGACAGGGTGCGAACACCGGGGAGCTGTTTTTT; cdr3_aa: CASSPGQGANTGELFF
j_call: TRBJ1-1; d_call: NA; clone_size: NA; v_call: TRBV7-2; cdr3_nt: TGTGCCAGCAGCTCGAAGAGAGAAACTGAAGCTTTCTTT; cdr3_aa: CASSSKRETEAFF
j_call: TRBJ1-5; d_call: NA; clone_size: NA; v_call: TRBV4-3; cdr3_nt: TGCGCCAGCAGCCAAGATCTGGGCCAGCCCCAGCATTTT; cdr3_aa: CASSQDLGQPQHF
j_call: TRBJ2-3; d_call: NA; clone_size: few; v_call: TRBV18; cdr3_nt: TGTGCCAGCTCAGAAGTCATGGGCCGCACAGATACGCAGTATTTT; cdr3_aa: CASSEVMGRTDTQYF